Following are 27 T cell receptor beta chains from one sample sequenced in a study of T cells expressing NK-cell markers. For each CDR3 protein, TCRdb gives one entry from its re-call of the 5' RACE reads, without DNA. This listing includes about 460,000 distinct CDR3 sequences. Material for sequencing was blood T cells: a sorted CD56 or NKG2C T cell subset, CD4+ or CD8+ T cells, or bulk PBMC T cells (not recorded which). The receptor set was obtained from a woman aged 45-60 years in good health.

This rearrangement joins TRBV20-1 to TRBJ2-7; TCRdb reports TRBD2, a call that lacks DNA to check it against. Looked up from germline, CDR1 is DFQATT and CDR2 is SNEGSKA (reference sequence). CDR3 length equals 15 residues. CDR3 amino acids: CSASKRTSGSDEQYF.

This CDR3 is CASSPRGGPTDTQYF. The chain joins TRBV11-2 to TRBJ2-3; the D gene TCRdb calls, TRBD1, cannot be checked with no DNA. Per germline, CDR1 SGHAT and CDR2 FQNNGV. This CDR3 is 15 amino acids long.

This chain's CDR3 is CATRWTSGDYEQYF. V gene TRBV6-5 combines with J gene TRBJ2-7; the D call from TCRdb, TRBD2, cannot be confirmed without DNA. The CDR3 extends over 14 amino acids. Germline CDR1 reads MNHEY; CDR2 reads SVGAGI.

The chain recombines TRBV10-3 with TRBJ1-5. CDR3 length equals 13 residues. Germline V gene data show CDR1 as ENHRY and CDR2 as SYGVKD. The CDR3 loop is CAISLGSNQPQHF.

The rearrangement joins TRBV5-1 to TRBJ2-6; there is no DNA to check the TCRdb D call of TRBD1. This CDR3 has 15 amino acids. Germline CDR1 and CDR2: SGHRS and YFSETQ. CDR3: CASSLGGEGANVLTF.

The CDR3 spells CASTKEQGVRTEAFF. This chain links TRBV5-1 with TRBJ1-1; TCRdb's D call, TRBD1, is unchecked because there is no DNA. The CDR3 consists of 15 residues. Germline CDR1 is SGHRS and CDR2 is YFSETQ.

The chain employs TRBV28 and TRBJ2-3; TCRdb returns TRBD1, unconfirmable since there is no DNA. The length of the CDR3 is 15 residues. Germline V gene lookup returns CDR1 MDHEN and CDR2 SYDVKM. This CDR3 is CASREQGVFTDTQYF. The variable domain in full, completed from reference TRBV28 and TRBJ2-3, reads DVKVTQSSRYLVKRTGEKVFLECVQDMDHENMFWYRQDPGLGLRLIYFSYDVKMKEKGDIPEGYSVSREKKERFSLILESASTNQTSMYLCASREQGVFTDTQYFGPGTRLTVL.

This rearrangement joins TRBV15 to TRBJ2-1; TCRdb's assignment of TRBD2 cannot be checked, as there is no DNA. CDR3 length: 18 amino acids. The germline V gene encodes CDR1 LNHNV and CDR2 YYDKDF (reference sequence). The CDR3 loop is CATRETRRREGSYNEQFF.

The chain couples TRBV20-1 to TRBJ2-1. The CDR3 has 15 residues. Germline CDR1 DFQATT, CDR2 SNEGSKA (reference sequence). The CDR3 sequence is CSARDFDNSYNEQFF.

The chain employs TRBV14 and TRBJ1-1. This CDR3 is 13 amino acids long. CDR1 SGHDN and CDR2 FVKESK come from the germline V gene. CDR3 sequence reads: CASSPSVYTEAFF.

V gene TRBV27 combines with J gene TRBJ2-2; TCRdb picks TRBD2, but there is no DNA to check that call. The CDR3 extends over 16 amino acids. CDR1 is MNHEY, CDR2 SMNVEV, per germline (reference sequence). CDR3: CATKGAGGSNTGELFF.

This chain uses TRBV20-1 with TRBJ1-6; without DNA, the TCRdb call of TRBD1 cannot be checked. Germline assignment: CDR1 DFQATT and CDR2 SNEGSKA (reference sequence). CDR3 length: 12 amino acids. The CDR3 protein is CSAPDAPGALHF.

The V and J genes are TRBV29-1 and TRBJ2-4. Germline V gives CDR1 SQVTM, CDR2 ANQGSEA. CDR3 size: 15 residues. The CDR3 reads CSVAVDGLAKNIQYF.

The chain has TRBV20-1 and TRBJ2-4; TCRdb designates TRBD1, a call that cannot be tested without DNA. CDR1 and CDR2 (germline): DFQATT, SNEGSKA (reference sequence). This CDR3 is 14 amino acids long. CDR3 sequence reads: CSARGAGDLKIQYF.

The rearrangement joins TRBV20-1 to TRBJ1-2; TCRdb designates TRBD1, a call that cannot be tested without DNA. CDR3 length: 13 residues. The germline gives CDR1 DFQATT, CDR2 SNEGSKA (reference sequence). This CDR3 is CSAKRGQGGSYTF.

This chain joins TRBV20-1 and TRBJ2-1; the TRBD2 assignment by TCRdb is unverifiable without DNA. CDR3 length: 15 amino acids. Germline CDR1 DFQATT, CDR2 SNEGSKA (reference sequence). The CDR3 sequence is CSASILAGSYNEQFF.

The CDR3 protein is CASSFSRQSIYSYEQYF. The chain recombines TRBV7-9 with TRBJ2-7; TCRdb proposes TRBD1, but this gene call is untestable without DNA. From germline, CDR1 is SEHNR and CDR2 FQNEAQ (reference sequence). The CDR3 totals 17 residues.

This rearrangement joins TRBV5-1 to TRBJ2-5; TCRdb calls TRBD2, which cannot be checked without DNA. The germline gives CDR1 SGHRS, CDR2 YFSETQ. The CDR3 length is 15 residues. The CDR3 loop is CASSLAGGGQETQYF.

The V gene is TRBV7-2, the J gene TRBJ2-1; TCRdb selects TRBD2, and the lack of DNA leaves this call unchecked. CDR3 length: 15 residues. Germline V CDR1 and CDR2: SGHTA, FQGNSA. CDR3 loop: CASSLGEVPYNEQFF.

This chain uses TRBV25-1 with TRBJ1-1; TCRdb gives TRBD1 as the D gene, but with no DNA this cannot be confirmed. There are 15 residues in the CDR3. From germline, CDR1 is MGHDK and CDR2 SYGVNS. The CDR3 sequence is CASIPSGTTNTEAFF.

The chain recombines TRBV5-6 with TRBJ2-3; the D call from TCRdb, TRBD1, cannot be confirmed without DNA. CDR1 and CDR2 from the germline V gene are SGHDT and YYEEEE. This CDR3 is built from 17 residues. The CDR3 here is CASSPDRDRVKTDTQYF.

The chain joins TRBV5-1 to TRBJ2-7. CDR3 length: 15 residues. Germline values: CDR1 SGHRS, CDR2 YFSETQ. CDR3 sequence reads: CASSLVRAGNYEQYF.

The chain joins TRBV3-1 to TRBJ2-5. CDR1 and CDR2 (germline): LGHDT, YNNKEL (reference sequence). The CDR3 contains 14 residues. CDR3: CASSQDLGLAPQYF.

The chain carries TRBV27 and TRBJ2-1; TCRdb returns TRBD1, unconfirmable since there is no DNA. The CDR3 covers 16 residues. In germline, CDR1 is MNHEY, CDR2 SMNVEV (reference sequence). CDR3 sequence reads: CASSLSGTGVSNEQFF.

The CDR3 here is CASSPIRGKGSEQYF. J is TRBJ2-7 and V is TRBV6-6; TCRdb picks TRBD1, but there is no DNA to check that call. The CDR3 has 15 residues. Germline V gives CDR1 MNHNY, CDR2 SVGAGI (reference sequence).

The rearrangement links TRBV4-1 to TRBJ2-7; TCRdb designates TRBD1, a call that cannot be tested without DNA. The CDR3 runs 15 residues. Germline V gene sequence: CDR1 MGHRA, CDR2 YSYEKL. The CDR3 region is CASSHPGRAAYEQYF.

This sequence joins TRBV12-3 or TRBV12-4 and TRBJ1-5. The length of the CDR3 is 13 residues. CDR3: CASTIQVNQPQHF.